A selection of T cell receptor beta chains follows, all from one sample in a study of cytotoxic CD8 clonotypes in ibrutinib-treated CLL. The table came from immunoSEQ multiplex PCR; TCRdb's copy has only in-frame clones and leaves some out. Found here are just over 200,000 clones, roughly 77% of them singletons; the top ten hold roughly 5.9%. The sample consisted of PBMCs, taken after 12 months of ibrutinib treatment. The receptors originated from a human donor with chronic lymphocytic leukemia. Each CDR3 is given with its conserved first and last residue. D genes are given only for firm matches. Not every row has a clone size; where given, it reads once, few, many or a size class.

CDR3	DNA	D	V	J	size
CASSFSPWGGRRDQPQHF	TGTGCCAGCAGTTTTAGCCCGTGGGGGGGGCGAAGGGATCAGCCCCAGCATTTT	-	TRBV27	TRBJ1-5	-
CASSKLGPNSGANVLTF	TGCGCCAGCAGCAAGCTGGGCCCCAACTCTGGGGCCAACGTCCTGACTTTC	-	TRBV5-1	TRBJ2-6	once
CASLSDPKKTGISYEQYF	TGTGCCAGCCTATCTGACCCCAAAAAGACAGGCATCTCCTACGAGCAGTACTTC	-	TRBV6-9	TRBJ2-7	-
CASSRTGALLGDYGYTF	TGCGCCAGCAGCCGGACAGGGGCTTTGTTAGGTGACTATGGCTACACCTTC	TRBD1	TRBV5-1	TRBJ1-2	-
CASGLAGGGDTQYF	TGTGCCTCGGGACTAGCGGGGGGCGGAGATACGCAGTATTTT	TRBD2	TRBV30	TRBJ2-3	-
CASSYSARGRTDTQYF	TGTGCCAGCAGTTACTCTGCGAGGGGACGCACAGATACGCAGTATTTT	-	TRBV6-5	TRBJ2-3	-
CSVGEGNYGYTF	TGCAGCGTTGGCGAGGGGAACTATGGCTACACCTTC	-	TRBV29-1	TRBJ1-2	-
CASSLFRDTSYEQYF	TGTGCCAGCAGTTTATTCAGGGACACCTCCTACGAGCAGTACTTC	-	TRBV28	TRBJ2-7	-
CASSPVTGVVAYGYTF	TGTGCCAGCAGTCCGGTAACAGGGGTTGTTGCCTATGGCTACACCTTC	TRBD1	TRBV27	TRBJ1-2	-
CSVETAPGTEAFF	TGCAGCGTTGAGACCGCCCCGGGAACTGAAGCTTTCTTT	-	TRBV29-1	TRBJ1-1	-
CASSEGSGVVITEAFF	TGCGCCAGCAGTGAAGGGTCGGGAGTGGTGATCACTGAAGCTTTCTTT	-	TRBV5-1	TRBJ1-1	-
CASSLASGSSLDLNTETQYF	TGTGCCAGTAGTTTAGCTAGCGGGAGTTCTTTAGACCTCAACACGGAGACCCAGTACTTC	TRBD2	TRBV19	TRBJ2-5	many
CASSERIGGTYEQYF	TGTGCCAGCAGTGAAAGGATAGGGGGAACCTACGAGCAGTACTTC	-	TRBV6-1	TRBJ2-7	-
CASSSDRETISGQPQHF	TGTGCCAGCAGCTCAGACCGGGAGACCATCTCTGGTCAGCCCCAGCATTTT	-	TRBV28	TRBJ1-5	-
CASSLGVGNTIYF	TGTGCCAGCAGCTTGGGGGTGGGAAACACCATATATTTT	-	TRBV7-2	TRBJ1-3	-
CASSQDFAERLNEQFF	TGCGCCAGCAGCCAAGATTTCGCGGAAAGGCTGAATGAGCAGTTCTTC	-	TRBV4-1	TRBJ2-1	few
CASIAPGRSYRQYF	TGCGCCAGCATTGCCCCCGGACGGTCGTATCGGCAGTACTTC	-	TRBV5-1	TRBJ2-7	-
CASSTRADTGELFF	TGTGCCAGCAGCACCCGCGCCGACACCGGGGAGCTGTTTTTT	-	TRBV9	TRBJ2-2	-
CASSRPRGQENTEAFF	TGTGCCAGCAGCAGGCCACGGGGACAGGAGAACACTGAAGCTTTCTTT	-	TRBV21-1	TRBJ1-1	-
CASSASGVYNLAKNIQYF	TGTGCCAGTTCCGCTAGCGGGGTTTACAATCTAGCCAAAAACATTCAGTACTTC	TRBD2	TRBV19	TRBJ2-4	-
CASSLSLFGGYTF	TGTGCCAGCAGCTTATCCCTCTTTGGAGGCTACACCTTC	-	TRBV7-9	TRBJ1-2	-
CASSHEAFDYGYTF	TGCGCCAGCAGCCACGAGGCCTTCGACTATGGCTACACCTTC	-	TRBV4-1	TRBJ1-2	-
CASSQDPGGGPLSSYEQYF	TGTGCCAGCAGCCAAGATCCCGGGGGAGGGCCCTTAAGCTCCTACGAGCAGTACTTC	TRBD2	TRBV4-2	TRBJ2-7	-
CASSFSNEQFF	TGTGCCAGCAGCTTCTCCAATGAGCAGTTCTTC	-	TRBV7-9	TRBJ2-1	few
CASSHLAGGPDEQYF	TGTGCCAGCAGTCATCTAGCGGGAGGGCCGGACGAGCAGTACTTC	TRBD2	TRBV6-5	TRBJ2-7	-
CASSLALGSSYEQYF	TGTGCCAGCAGCTTAGCTTTGGGGAGCTCCTACGAGCAGTACTTC	-	TRBV13	TRBJ2-7	-
CASTHGTQAFF	TGTGCCAGCACCCACGGGACGCAAGCTTTCTTT	-	TRBV19	TRBJ1-1	-
CASAEGYNEQFF	TGTGCCAGCGCGGAAGGTTACAATGAGCAGTTCTTC	-	TRBV27	TRBJ2-1	-
CASRSVTEAFF	TGTGCCAGCAGGAGTGTCACTGAAGCTTTCTTT	-	TRBV6-5	TRBJ1-1	-
CASTLDGSSYEQYF	TGCGCCAGCACCTTGGACGGCAGCTCCTACGAGCAGTACTTC	-	TRBV5-1	TRBJ2-7	-